This T cell receptor beta chain stems from a study of response to subunit inactivated influenza vaccine. Study findings and constraints: Authors suggested few new T cells are recruited by each seasonal influenza vaccination.

This clonotype was seen only a few times. What it recognizes is unknown. This CDR3 has 14 amino acids. V was pared by 6 bases and J by 0 bases, with 10 bases between. Germline lookup yields CDR1 MNHEY and CDR2 SMNVEV (reference sequence). In TCRdb, the RT-PCR reads were re-called with MiXCR into one record per CDR3 protein. The sample holds approximately 730,000 distinct CDR3 sequences, about 15% seen once. The source was PBMCs from blood, collected around two weeks before vaccination. The chain employs TRBV27 and TRBJ2-3; D possibly corresponds to TRBD1 (6 bases). The sequence was collected from a man aged 45-65 years who received an inactivated influenza vaccine. CDR3 nucleotide sequence: TGTGCCAGCAGACAGGGTATGAGCACAGATACGCAGTATTTT. It specifies CASRQGMSTDTQYF.